This T cell receptor beta chain comes out of a study of T cells expressing NK-cell markers. At the level of the study: Seven of the eight sequenced donors were classified as HCMV-seropositive, and one was classified as seronegative.

With the 5' RACE reads reprocessed, TCRdb shows one record per CDR3 protein and no DNA. The table lists about 300,000 distinct CDR3 sequences. The CDR3 spans 15 residues. Germline CDR1 and CDR2: SGHTA and FQGNSA. With respect to this clonotype: The antigen is not known.

Study-wide findings and caveats: Expanded clones of NKG2C+ T cells had an unclear HCMV specificity. Several donors showed these clonotypes also leading the CD3+CD56-NKG2C+ fraction. Of the CD8+ T cell pool in several donors, about 1.0-7.5% was accounted for by dominant NKG2C+ clonotypes.

Source material: blood T cells: a sorted CD56 or NKG2C T cell subset, CD4+ or CD8+ T cells, or bulk PBMC T cells (not recorded which). V usage is TRBV7-2 and J usage is TRBJ1-2. This clonotype was obtained from a woman between 18 and 70 years old in good health. The CDR3: CASSLGWSDNYGYTF.